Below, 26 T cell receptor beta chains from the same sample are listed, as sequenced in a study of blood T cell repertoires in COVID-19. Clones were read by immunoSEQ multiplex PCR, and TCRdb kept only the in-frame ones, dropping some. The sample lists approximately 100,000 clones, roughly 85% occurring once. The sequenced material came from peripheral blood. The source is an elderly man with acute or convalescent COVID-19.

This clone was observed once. CDR3 sequence: CASSLDRGTEAFF. The CDR3 bases are TGTGCCAGCAGCTTAGACAGGGGCACTGAAGCTTTCTTT. This chain links TRBV7-9 with TRBJ1-1, with TRBD1 identical over 7 bases. The V gene's germline CDR1 is SEHNR and CDR2 FQNEAQ (reference sequence). CDR3 length: 13 residues. V lost 1 base to trimming and J lost 4 bases; unmatched junction nucleotides: 0.

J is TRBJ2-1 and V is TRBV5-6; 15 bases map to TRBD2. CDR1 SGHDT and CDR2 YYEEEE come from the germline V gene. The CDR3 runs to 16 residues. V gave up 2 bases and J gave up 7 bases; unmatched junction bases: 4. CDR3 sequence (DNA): TGTGCCAGCAGCTTCGGGACTAGCGGGAGGAGGAATGAGCAGTTCTTC. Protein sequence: CASSFGTSGRRNEQFF.

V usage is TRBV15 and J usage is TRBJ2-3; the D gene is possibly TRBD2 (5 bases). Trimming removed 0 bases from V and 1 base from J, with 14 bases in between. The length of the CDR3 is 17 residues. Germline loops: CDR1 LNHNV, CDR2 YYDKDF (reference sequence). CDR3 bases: TGTGCCACCAGCAGAGATCGGGGTTGGACTGGCACAGATACGCAGTATTTT. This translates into CATSRDRGWTGTDTQYF.

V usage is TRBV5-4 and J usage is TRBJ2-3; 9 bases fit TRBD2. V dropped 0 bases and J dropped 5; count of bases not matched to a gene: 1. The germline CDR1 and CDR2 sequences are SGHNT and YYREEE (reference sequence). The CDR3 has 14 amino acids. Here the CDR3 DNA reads TGTGCCAGCAGCTTGGGCGGGAGGGTAGATACGCAGTATTTT. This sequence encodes CASSLGGRVDTQYF.

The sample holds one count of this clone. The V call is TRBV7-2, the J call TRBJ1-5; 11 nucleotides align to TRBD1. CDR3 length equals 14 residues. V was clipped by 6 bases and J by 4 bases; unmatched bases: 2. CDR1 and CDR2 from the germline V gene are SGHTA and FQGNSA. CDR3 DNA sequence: TGTGCCAGCAGAGGGACAGGGGGAAATCAGCCCCAGCATTTT. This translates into CASRGTGGNQPQHF. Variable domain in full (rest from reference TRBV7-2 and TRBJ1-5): GAGVSQSPSNKVTEKGKDVELRCDPISGHTALYWYRQSLGQGLEFLIYFQGNSAPDKSGLPSDRFSAERTGGSVSTLTIQRTQQEDSAVYLCASRGTGGNQPQHFGDGTRLSIL.

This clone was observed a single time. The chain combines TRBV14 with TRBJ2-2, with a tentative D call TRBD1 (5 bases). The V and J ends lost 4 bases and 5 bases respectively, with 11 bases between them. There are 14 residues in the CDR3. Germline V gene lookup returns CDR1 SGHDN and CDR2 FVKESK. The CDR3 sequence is CASSLYQGTGELFF. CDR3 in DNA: TGTGCCAGCAGCCTTTATCAGGGAACCGGGGAGCTGTTTTTT.

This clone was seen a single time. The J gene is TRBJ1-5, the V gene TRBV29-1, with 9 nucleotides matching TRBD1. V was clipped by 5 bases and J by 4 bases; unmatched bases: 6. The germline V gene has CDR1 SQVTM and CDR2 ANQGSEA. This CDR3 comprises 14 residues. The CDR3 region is CSVLDGTGNQPQHF. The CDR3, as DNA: TGCAGCGTTCTAGACGGGACAGGGAATCAGCCCCAGCATTTT.

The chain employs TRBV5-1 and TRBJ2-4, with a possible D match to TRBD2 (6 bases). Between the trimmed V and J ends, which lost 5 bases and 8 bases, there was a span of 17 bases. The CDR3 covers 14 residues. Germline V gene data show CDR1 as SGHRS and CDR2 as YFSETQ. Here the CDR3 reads CASSVDGSRDIQYF. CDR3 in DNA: TGCGCCAGCAGTGTGGACGGGAGTCGGGACATTCAGTACTTC.

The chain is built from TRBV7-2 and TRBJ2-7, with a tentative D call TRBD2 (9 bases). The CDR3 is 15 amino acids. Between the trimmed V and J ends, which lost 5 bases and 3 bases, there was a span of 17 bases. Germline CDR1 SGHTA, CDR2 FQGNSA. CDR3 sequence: CASSGTGSGGYEQYF. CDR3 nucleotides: TGTGCCAGCAGCGGGACAGGTAGCGGGGGCTACGAGCAGTACTTC.

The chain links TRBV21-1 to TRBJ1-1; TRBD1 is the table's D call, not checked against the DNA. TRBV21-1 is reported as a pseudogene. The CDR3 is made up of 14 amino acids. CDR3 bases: TGTGCCAGCAGCAACAGGGGGCGACTTACTGAAGCTTTCTTT. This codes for CASSNRGRLTEAFF.

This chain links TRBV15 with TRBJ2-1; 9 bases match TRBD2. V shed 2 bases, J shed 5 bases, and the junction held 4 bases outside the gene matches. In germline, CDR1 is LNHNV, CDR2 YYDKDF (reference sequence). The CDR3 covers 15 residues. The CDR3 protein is CATSRSGRWDNEQFF. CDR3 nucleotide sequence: TGTGCCACCAGCAGAAGCGGGAGGTGGGACAATGAGCAGTTCTTC.

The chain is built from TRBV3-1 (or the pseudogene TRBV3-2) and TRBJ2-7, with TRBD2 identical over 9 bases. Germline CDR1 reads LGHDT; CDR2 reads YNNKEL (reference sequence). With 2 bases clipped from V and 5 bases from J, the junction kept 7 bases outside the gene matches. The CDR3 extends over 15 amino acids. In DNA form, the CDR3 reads TGTGCCAGCAGCCAATCGGGACTAGCTTTGAACGAGCAGTACTTC. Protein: CASSQSGLALNEQYF.

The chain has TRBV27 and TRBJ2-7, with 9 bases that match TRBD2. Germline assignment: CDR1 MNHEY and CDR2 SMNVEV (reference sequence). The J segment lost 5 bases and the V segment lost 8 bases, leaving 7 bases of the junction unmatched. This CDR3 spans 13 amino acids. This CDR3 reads CASGSGSMNEQYF. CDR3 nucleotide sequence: TGTGCCAGCGGTAGCGGGAGTATGAACGAGCAGTACTTC.

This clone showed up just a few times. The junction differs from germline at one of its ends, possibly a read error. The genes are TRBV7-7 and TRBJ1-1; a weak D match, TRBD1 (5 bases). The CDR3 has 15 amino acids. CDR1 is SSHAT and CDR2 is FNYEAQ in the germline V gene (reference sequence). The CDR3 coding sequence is TGTGCTAGCAGCTTAATCTTTGTAGGTTGGGGGGAGGCTTTCTTT. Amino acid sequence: CASSLIFVGWGEAFF.

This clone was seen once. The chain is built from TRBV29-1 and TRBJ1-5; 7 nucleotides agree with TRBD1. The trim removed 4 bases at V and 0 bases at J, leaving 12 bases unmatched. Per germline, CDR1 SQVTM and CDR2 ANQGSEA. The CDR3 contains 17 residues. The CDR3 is CSVADVTGVNSNQPQHF. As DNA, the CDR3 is TGCAGCGTTGCTGATGTTACAGGGGTTAATAGCAATCAGCCCCAGCATTTT.

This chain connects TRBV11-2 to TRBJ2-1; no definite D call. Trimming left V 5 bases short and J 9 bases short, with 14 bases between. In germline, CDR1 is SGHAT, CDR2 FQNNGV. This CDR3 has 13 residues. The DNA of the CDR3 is TGTGCCAGCAGCATTTCTAGAGCCGGTGAGCAGTTCTTC. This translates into CASSISRAGEQFF. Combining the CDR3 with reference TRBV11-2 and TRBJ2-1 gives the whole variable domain EAGVAQSPRYKIIEKRQSVAFWCNPISGHATLYWYQQILGQGPKLLIQFQNNGVVDDSQLPKDRFSAERLKGVDSTLKIQPAKLEDSAVYLCASSISRAGEQFFGPGTRLTVL.

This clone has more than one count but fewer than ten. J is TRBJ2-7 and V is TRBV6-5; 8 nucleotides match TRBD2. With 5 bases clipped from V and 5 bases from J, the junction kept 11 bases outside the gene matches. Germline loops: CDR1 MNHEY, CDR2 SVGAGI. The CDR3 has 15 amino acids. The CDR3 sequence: CASSHGRAGHHEQYF. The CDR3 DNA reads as TGTGCCAGCAGTCACGGGAGGGCAGGTCATCACGAGCAGTACTTC.

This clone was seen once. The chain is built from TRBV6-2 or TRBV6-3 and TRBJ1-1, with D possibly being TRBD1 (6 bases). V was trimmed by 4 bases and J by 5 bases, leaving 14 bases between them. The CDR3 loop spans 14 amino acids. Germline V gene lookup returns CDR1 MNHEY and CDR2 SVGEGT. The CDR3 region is CASSSYTGSTEAFF. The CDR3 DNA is TGTGCCAGCAGTTCCTATACAGGGTCTACTGAAGCTTTCTTT.

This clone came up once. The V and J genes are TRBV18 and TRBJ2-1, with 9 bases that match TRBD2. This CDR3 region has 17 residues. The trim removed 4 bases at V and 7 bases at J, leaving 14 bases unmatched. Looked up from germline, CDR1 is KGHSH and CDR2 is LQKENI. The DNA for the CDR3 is TGTGCCAGCTCACGTCCCTTGGCGGGAGGGCCCAATAATGAGCAGTTCTTC. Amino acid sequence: CASSRPLAGGPNNEQFF.

The CDR3 region is CSVEKEEAYYGYTF. CDR3 nucleotides: TGCAGCGTTGAAAAAGAGGAGGCGTACTATGGCTACACCTTC. The chain has TRBV29-1 and TRBJ1-2; D not certain. The CDR3 sequence is 14 residues long. CDR1 and CDR2 (germline): SQVTM, ANQGSEA. V lost 2 bases to trimming and J lost 3 bases, with 13 bases between them.

The CDR3: CASRPAGNTDTQYF. CDR3 nucleotide sequence: TGTGCAAGTCGCCCGGCAGGGAACACAGATACGCAGTATTTT. The rearrangement uses TRBV12-2 and TRBJ2-3; the table's TRBD1 call for D was not verified on the DNA. TRBV12-2 is shown as a pseudogene. The CDR3 contains 14 residues.

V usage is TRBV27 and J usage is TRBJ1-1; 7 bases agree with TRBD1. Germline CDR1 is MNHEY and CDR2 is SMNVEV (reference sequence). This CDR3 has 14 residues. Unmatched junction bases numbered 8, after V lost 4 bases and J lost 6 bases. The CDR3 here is CASSYRTGAAEAFF. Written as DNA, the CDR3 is TGTGCCAGCAGTTACCGAACAGGGGCTGCTGAAGCTTTCTTT.

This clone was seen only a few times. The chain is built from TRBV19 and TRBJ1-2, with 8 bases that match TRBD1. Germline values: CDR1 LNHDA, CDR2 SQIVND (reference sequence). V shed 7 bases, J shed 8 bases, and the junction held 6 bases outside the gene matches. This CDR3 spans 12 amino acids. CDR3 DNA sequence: TGTGCCAGTACCATTACAGGGGGAGGCTACACCTTC. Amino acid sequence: CASTITGGGYTF.

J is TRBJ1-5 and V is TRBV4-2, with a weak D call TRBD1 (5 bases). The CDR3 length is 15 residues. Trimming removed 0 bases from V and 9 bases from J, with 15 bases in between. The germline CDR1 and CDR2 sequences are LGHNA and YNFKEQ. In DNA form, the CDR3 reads TGTGCCAGCAGCCAAGAGTCCCGACAGACGCGGCCCCAGCATTTT. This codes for CASSQESRQTRPQHF.

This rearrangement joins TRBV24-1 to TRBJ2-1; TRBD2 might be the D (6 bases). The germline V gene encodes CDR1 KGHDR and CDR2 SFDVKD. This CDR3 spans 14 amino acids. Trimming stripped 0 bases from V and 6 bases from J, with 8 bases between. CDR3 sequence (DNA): TGTGCCACCAGTGATTTGATAGCGGCCAATGAGCAGTTCTTC. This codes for CATSDLIAANEQFF.

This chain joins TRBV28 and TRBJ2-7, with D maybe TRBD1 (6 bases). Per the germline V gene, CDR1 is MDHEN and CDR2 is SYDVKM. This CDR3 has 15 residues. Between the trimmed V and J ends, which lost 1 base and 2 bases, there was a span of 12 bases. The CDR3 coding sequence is TGTGCCAGCAGTTTATCAGGGGCAGGGACCTACGAGCAGTACTTC. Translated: CASSLSGAGTYEQYF. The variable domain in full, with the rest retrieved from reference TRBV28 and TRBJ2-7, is DVKVTQSSRYLVKRTGEKVFLECVQDMDHENMFWYRQDPGLGLRLIYFSYDVKMKEKGDIPEGYSVSREKKERFSLILESASTNQTSMYLCASSLSGAGTYEQYFGPGTRLTVT.